This entry describes one T cell receptor (beta chain). This clonotype was recorded many times. What this receptor recognizes is not known. No base-level quality is on record; no much larger clone is a single base apart. TCR cDNA was synthesized by 5'RACE template switching, which introduced a universal primer site and unique molecular identifiers. cDNA synthesis was primed from both the TCR alpha and TCR beta constant segments. Library amplification involved two PCR steps, and the second step added sample barcodes and sequencing adapters. Libraries were sequenced on Illumina HiSeq 2500 (2x100 bp) or NovaSeq (2x150 bp). The paper's data handling went like this. MIGEC was used to demultiplex reads and collapse the reads into UMI consensus sequences, and MiXCR was used for V(D)J alignment. Using edgeR on replicate PBMC samples, clonotypes were called vaccine-responding if FDR was below 0.01 and the log2 fold change was above 5 up to day 15. Each bulk clonotype was labeled CD4 or CD8 based on which sequenced repertoire, CD4 or CD8, contained the clonotype at higher abundance. Using fastp trimming at Q25 and MiXCR clonotype assembly, TCRdb reanalyzed the public sequencing data and kept in-frame beta chains. Identical CDR3 protein sequences are pooled into one entry, listed with their most common genes and DNA. The V and J calls were not made by the authors but by TCRdb's processing. Here the sample has around 230,000 distinct CDR3 sequences; more than 6.5% occur a single time. The ten largest clonotypes hold approximately 1% of the sample.

The entry originates in a study of T cells after yellow fever vaccination (dated by TCRdb to about 2019). For the wider study: The SMART-Seq v4 Ultra Low Input RNA kit was used to prepare libraries from fractions with low cell numbers. Two healthy male donors, one aged 18 to 30 and one aged 30 to 40 years, were included in the cohort. Blood was collected at multiple timepoints before and after primary and secondary immunization, and bulk PBMC replicates and cell subsets were isolated. To track T-cell clones before and after primary and booster YFV17D yellow fever vaccination, bulk TCR alpha and beta repertoires were sequenced longitudinally. Results and caveats for the whole study, not just this receptor: Because abundant contaminating clonotypes from the bulk population could be contained in FACS-sorted repertoires, computational filtering was required. Compared with the primary T-cell response, the secondary T-cell response was faster but weaker, reaching its peak on day 5 rather than on day 15. Most clones expanded after primary vaccination were re-detected after the booster (almost 98% of CD4 and roughly 85% of CD8), suggesting broad memory maintenance. A small fraction of clonotypes appeared in both the CD4 and CD8 compartments, likely as a result of convergent recombination. Because the study included only a couple of donors, the extent to which the findings can be generalized is limited.

This specimen's treatment or condition label, interpreted: live attenuated yellow fever vaccine strain. A standard Ficoll-Paque protocol was used to isolate PBMCs from peripheral blood. CD4 and CD8 T-cell fractions were isolated with Dynabeads CD4 and CD8 positive selection kits. RNA was extracted with TriZol from bulk PBMCs, CD4 and CD8 fractions, and dextramer-positive and dextramer-negative fractions. The V end loses 5 bases and the J end loses 2 bases, and a stretch of 10 bases separates them. The CDR3 sequence holds 13 residues, the cysteine and phenylalanine included. Only the CDR3 DNA is retained, 39 bases long and in frame from the first base. CDR1 and CDR2 are read off the germline V gene (reference sequence) as WNHNN and SYGVQD.

Sequenced here: CD4+ T cells sorted from PBMCs, sampled on the day of the yellow fever booster vaccination. The receptor's source is a man aged 25-45 years who received the YFV17D yellow fever vaccine. Recombination connected TRBV10-1 to TRBJ2-7; D gene: possibly TRBD2, on 6 matching bases. The DNA sequence is given as TGCGCCAGCAGTCGGACGGGGGCCTACGAGCAGTACTTC. This sequence encodes CASSRTGAYEQYF.